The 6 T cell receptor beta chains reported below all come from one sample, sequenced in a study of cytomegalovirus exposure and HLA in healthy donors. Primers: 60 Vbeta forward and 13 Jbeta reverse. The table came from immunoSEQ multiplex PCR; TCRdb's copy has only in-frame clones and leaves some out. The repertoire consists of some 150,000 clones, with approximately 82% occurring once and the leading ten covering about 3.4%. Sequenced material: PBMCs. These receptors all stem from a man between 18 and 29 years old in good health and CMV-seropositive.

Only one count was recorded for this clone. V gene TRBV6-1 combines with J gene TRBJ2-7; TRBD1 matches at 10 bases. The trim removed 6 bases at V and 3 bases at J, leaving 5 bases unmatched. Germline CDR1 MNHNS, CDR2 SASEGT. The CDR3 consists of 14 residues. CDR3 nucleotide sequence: TGTGCCAGCAGGGTAGACAGGGGGCTCTACGAGCAGTACTTC. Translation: CASRVDRGLYEQYF.

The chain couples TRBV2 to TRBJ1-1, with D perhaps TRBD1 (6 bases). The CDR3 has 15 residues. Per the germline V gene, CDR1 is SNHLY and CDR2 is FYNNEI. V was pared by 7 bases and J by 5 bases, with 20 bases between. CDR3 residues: CASITSTGFGTEAFF. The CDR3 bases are TGTGCCAGCATAACCTCGACAGGTTTCGGGACTGAAGCTTTCTTT. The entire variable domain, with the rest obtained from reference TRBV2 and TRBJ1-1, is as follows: EPEVTQTPSHQVTQMGQEVILRCVPISNHLYFYWYRQILGQKVEFLVSFYNNEISEKSEIFDDQFSVERPDGSNFTLKIRSTKLEDSAMYFCASITSTGFGTEAFFGQGTRLTVV.

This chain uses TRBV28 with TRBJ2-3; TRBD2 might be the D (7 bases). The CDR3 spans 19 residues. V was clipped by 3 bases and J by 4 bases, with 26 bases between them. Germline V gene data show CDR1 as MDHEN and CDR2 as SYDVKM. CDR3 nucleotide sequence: TGTGCCAGCAGTTTCAACCGCGGTGCGGGGGCGCGTGGGGCAGATACGCAGTATTTT. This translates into CASSFNRGAGARGADTQYF. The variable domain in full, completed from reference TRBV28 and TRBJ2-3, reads DVKVTQSSRYLVKRTGEKVFLECVQDMDHENMFWYRQDPGLGLRLIYFSYDVKMKEKGDIPEGYSVSREKKERFSLILESASTNQTSMYLCASSFNRGAGARGADTQYFGPGTRLTVL.

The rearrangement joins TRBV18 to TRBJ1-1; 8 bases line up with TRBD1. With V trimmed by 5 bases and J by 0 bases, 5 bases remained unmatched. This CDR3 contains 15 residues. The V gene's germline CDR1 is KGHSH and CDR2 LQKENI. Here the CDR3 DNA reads TGTGCCAGCTCAACCCAGACAGGGGTGAACACTGAAGCTTTCTTT. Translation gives CASSTQTGVNTEAFF.

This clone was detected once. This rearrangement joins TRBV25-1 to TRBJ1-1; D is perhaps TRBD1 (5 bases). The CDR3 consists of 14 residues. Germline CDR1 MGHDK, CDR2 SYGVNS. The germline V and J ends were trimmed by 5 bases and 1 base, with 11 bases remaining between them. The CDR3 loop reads CASSLTGGNTEAFF. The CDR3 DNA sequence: TGTGCCAGCAGTTTGACCGGGGGGAACACTGAAGCTTTCTTT.

The CDR3 sequence: CASSLGGPATNYGYTF. The CDR3, as DNA: TGTGCCAGCAGCTTGGGGGGCCCGGCCACCAACTATGGCTACACCTTC. The chain couples TRBV5-6 to TRBJ1-2; D is perhaps TRBD1 (5 bases). There are 16 residues in the CDR3. Deletions cut 0 bases from V and 2 bases from J, with 14 bases between. The germline CDR1 and CDR2 sequences are SGHDT and YYEEEE.